The rows below give T cell receptor beta chains drawn from one sample of a study of vaccination effects on CD4 cells after COVID-19. Their antigens are not known. Profiled with immunoSEQ multiplex PCR; TCRdb holds only in-frame clones, not every one. The sample has about 47,000 clones, roughly two thirds seen once. The starting material was CD4+ T cells from PBMCs cultured without peptide, obtained after COVID-19 vaccination. Receptors were obtained from a human donor who received a COVID-19 vaccine. The CDR3 runs from the conserved cysteine through the conserved F or W. D genes are given only for firm matches.

d_gene | v_gene | CDR3aa
. | TRBV5-1 | CASSLANNEQFF
TRBD1 | TRBV3-1/TRBV3-2 | CASSPTSNRGEAFF
TRBD1 | TRBV6-1 | CASSEPGTGSYEQYF
. | TRBV19 | CASSIDLIRTSYDGYTF
TRBD1 | TRBV28 | CASSLGQFNEKLFF
. | TRBV7-9 | CASSPIDWEGLDQPQHF
TRBD1 | TRBV5-1 | CASSLAFSLRGQGLDGLEQFF
. | TRBV5-1 | CASSLETRASEQYF
. | TRBV6-5 | CASSTGWETQYF
TRBD2 | TRBV29-1 | CSVEAVGLAGELLYEQYF
TRBD1 | TRBV6-5 | CASSYTGVENSPLHF
. | TRBV19 | CASSISFLSRSTEWFRNTIYF
. | TRBV5-4 | CASSATDQADEQYF
. | TRBV29-1 | CSVGTGSGELFF
. | TRBV11-3 | CASSGLERTTANVLTF
TRBD1 | TRBV29-1 | CSVGYSGGPHTDTQYF
. | TRBV19 | CASSINLREGAFF
. | TRBV7-2 | CASSFNRDTEAFF
. | TRBV18 | CASSPYSDNYGYTF
TRBD1 | TRBV5-1 | CASSLGTTSLGGTYQPQHF
. | TRBV3-1/TRBV3-2 | CASSPRARLNEQYF
TRBD2 | TRBV3-1/TRBV3-2 | CASSRTSSDEQFF